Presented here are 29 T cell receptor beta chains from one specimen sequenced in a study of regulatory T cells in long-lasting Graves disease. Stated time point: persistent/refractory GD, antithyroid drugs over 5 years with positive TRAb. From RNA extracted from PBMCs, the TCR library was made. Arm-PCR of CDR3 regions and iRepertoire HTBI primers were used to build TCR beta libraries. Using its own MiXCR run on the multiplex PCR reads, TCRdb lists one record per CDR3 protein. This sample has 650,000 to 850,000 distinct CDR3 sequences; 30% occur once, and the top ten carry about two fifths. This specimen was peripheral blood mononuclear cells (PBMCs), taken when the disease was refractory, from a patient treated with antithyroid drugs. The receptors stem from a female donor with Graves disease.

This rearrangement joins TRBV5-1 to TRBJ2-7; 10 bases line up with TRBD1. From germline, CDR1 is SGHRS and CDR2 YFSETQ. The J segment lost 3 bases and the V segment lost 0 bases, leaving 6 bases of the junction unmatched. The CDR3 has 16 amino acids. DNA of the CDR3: TGCGCCAGCAGCTTGGGGACAGGGGGGCTGGGCTACGAGCAGTACTTC. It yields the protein CASSLGTGGLGYEQYF.

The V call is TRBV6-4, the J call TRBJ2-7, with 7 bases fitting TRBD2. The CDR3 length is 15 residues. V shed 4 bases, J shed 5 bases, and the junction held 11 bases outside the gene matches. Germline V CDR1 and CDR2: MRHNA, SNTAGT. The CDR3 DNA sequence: TGTGCCAGCAGTGCCACCGGGACTACCGTGGACGAGCAGTACTTC. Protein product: CASSATGTTVDEQYF.

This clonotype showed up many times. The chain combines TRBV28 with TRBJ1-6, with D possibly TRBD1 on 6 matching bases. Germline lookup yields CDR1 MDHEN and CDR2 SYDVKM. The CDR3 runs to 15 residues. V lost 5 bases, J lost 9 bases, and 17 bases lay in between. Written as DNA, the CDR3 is TGTGCCAGCAGTGGGGGGGGGGCGGAGGCTTCACCCCTCCACTTT. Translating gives CASSGGGAEASPLHF.

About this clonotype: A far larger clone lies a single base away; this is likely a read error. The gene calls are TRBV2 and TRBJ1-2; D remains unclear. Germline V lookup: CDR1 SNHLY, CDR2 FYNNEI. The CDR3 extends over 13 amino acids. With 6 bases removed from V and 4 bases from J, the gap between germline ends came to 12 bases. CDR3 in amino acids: CASSPRPGYGYTF. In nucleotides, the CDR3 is TGTGCCAGCAGCCCGAGACCTGGCTATGGCTACACCTTC.

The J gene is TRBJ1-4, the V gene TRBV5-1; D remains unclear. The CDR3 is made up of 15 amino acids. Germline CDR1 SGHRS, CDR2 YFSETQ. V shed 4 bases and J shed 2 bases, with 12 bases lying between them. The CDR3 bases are TGCGCCAGCAGCCCCCAGGACTTTACTAATGAAAAACTGTTTTTT. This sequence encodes CASSPQDFTNEKLFF.

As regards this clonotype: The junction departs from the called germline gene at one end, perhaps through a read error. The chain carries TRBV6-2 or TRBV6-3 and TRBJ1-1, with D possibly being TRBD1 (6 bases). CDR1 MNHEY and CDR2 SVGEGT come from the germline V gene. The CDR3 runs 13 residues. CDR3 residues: CASTGGAFTEALF. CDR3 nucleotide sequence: TGTGCCAGCACGGGGGGCGCATTCACTGAAGCTCTCTTT.

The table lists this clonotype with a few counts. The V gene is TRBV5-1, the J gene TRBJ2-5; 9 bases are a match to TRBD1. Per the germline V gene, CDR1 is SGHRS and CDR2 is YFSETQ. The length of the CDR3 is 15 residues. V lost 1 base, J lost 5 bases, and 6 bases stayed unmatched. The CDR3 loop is CASSLSGTGSETQYF. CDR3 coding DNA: TGCGCCAGCAGCTTGAGTGGGACAGGGTCGGAGACCCAGTACTTC. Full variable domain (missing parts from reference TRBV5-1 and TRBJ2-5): KAGVTQTPRYLIKTRGQQVTLSCSPISGHRSVSWYQQTPGQGLQFLFEYFSETQRNKGNFPGRFSGRQFSNSRSEMNVSTLELGDSALYLCASSLSGTGSETQYFGPGTRLLVL.

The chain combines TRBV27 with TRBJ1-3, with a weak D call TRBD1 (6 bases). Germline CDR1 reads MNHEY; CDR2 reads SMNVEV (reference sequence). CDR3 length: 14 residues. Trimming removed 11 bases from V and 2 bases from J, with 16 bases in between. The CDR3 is CAGIWGATGNTIYF. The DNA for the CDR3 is TGTGCCGGCATATGGGGGGCTACTGGAAACACCATATATTTT.

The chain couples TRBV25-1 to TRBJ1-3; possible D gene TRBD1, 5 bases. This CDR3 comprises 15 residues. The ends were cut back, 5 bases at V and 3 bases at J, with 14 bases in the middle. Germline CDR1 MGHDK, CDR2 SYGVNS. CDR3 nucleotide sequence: TGTGCCAGCAGTCGTGGGGGTATAGATGGAAACACCATATATTTT. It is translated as CASSRGGIDGNTIYF.

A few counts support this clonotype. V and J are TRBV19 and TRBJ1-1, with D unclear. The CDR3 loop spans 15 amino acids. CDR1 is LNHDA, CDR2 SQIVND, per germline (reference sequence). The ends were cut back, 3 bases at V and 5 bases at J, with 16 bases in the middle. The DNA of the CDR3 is TGTGCCAGTAGTATGACCTTCGACCGCCAGACTGAAGCTTTCTTT. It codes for CASSMTFDRQTEAFF.

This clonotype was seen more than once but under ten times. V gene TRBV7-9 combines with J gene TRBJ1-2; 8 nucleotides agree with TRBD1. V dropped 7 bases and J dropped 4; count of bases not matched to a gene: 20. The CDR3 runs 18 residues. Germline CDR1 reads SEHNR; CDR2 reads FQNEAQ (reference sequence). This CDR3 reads CASNYRPPGTGRGYGYTF. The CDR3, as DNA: TGTGCCAGCAACTATCGACCACCCGGGACAGGTCGCGGCTATGGCTACACCTTC. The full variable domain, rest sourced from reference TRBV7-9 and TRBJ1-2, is DTGVSQNPRHKITKRGQNVTFRCDPISEHNRLYWYRQTLGQGPEFLTYFQNEAQLEKSRLLSDRFSAERPKGSFSTLEIQRTEQGDSAMYLCASNYRPPGTGRGYGYTFGSGTRLTVV.

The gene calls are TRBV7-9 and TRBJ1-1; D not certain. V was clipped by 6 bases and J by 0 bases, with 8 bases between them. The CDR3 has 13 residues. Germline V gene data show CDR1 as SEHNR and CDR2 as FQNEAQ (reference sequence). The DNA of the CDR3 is TGTGCCAGCAGGAACGAAATGAACACTGAAGCTTTCTTT. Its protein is CASRNEMNTEAFF. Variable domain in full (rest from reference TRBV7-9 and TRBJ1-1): DTGVSQNPRHKITKRGQNVTFRCDPISEHNRLYWYRQTLGQGPEFLTYFQNEAQLEKSRLLSDRFSAERPKGSFSTLEIQRTEQGDSAMYLCASRNEMNTEAFFGQGTRLTVV.

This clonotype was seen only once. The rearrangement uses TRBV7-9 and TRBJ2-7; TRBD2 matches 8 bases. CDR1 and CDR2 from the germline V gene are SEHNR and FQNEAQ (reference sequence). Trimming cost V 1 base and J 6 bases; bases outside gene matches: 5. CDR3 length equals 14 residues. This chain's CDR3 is CASSLGREGREQYF. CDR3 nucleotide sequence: TGTGCCAGCAGCTTAGGACGGGAGGGCCGCGAGCAGTACTTC.

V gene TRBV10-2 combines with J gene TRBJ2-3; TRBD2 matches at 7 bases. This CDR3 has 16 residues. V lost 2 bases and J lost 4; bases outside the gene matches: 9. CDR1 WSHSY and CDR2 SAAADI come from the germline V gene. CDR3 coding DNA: TGCGCCAGCAGTGAGGGTAGGACTAGGTTATCAGATACGCAGTATTTT. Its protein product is CASSEGRTRLSDTQYF.

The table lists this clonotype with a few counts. CDR3 residues: CASRQGGPGANVLTF. The DNA for the CDR3 is TGTGCCAGCAGGCAGGGAGGCCCTGGGGCCAACGTCCTGACTTTC. The rearrangement joins TRBV6-1 to TRBJ2-6, with a tentative D call TRBD2 (6 bases). Germline loops: CDR1 MNHNS, CDR2 SASEGT. The CDR3 extends over 15 amino acids. V gave up 6 bases and J gave up 2 bases, with 11 bases separating them.

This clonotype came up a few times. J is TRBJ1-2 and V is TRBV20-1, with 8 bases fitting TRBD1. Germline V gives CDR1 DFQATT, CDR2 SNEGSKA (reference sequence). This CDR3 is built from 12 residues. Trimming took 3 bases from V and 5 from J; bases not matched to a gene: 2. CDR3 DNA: TGCAGTGCTAGTCGGACAGGGTATGGCTACACCTTC. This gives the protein CSASRTGYGYTF.

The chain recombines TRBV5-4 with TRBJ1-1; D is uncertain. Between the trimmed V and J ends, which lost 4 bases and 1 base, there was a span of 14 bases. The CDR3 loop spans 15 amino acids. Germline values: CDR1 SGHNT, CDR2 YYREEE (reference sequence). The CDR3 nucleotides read TGTGCCAGCAGCCCGTCGAAACGGAGGAACACTGAAGCTTTCTTT. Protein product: CASSPSKRRNTEAFF.

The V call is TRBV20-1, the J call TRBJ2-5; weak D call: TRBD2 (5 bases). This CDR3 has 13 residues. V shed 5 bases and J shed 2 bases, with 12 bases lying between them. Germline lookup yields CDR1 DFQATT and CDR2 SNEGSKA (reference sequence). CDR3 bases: TGCAGTGCTCAGGCGGGCTTTCAAGAGACCCAGTACTTC. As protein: CSAQAGFQETQYF.

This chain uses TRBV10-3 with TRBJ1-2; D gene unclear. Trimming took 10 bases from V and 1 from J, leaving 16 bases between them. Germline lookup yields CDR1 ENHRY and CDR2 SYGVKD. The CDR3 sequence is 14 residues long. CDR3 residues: CATSSTDINYGYTF. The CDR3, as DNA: TGTGCCACAAGCTCTACAGACATTAACTATGGCTACACCTTC.

The CDR3: CASSFRGGEQPQHF. Written as DNA, the CDR3 is TGTGCCAGCAGTTTCCGGGGGGGAGAACAGCCCCAGCATTTT. The chain uses TRBV28 and TRBJ1-5; possibly TRBD1 for D (5 bases). This CDR3 region has 14 residues. V lost 3 bases and J lost 7, with 13 bases in between. Per germline, CDR1 MDHEN and CDR2 SYDVKM. Variable domain in full (rest from reference TRBV28 and TRBJ1-5): DVKVTQSSRYLVKRTGEKVFLECVQDMDHENMFWYRQDPGLGLRLIYFSYDVKMKEKGDIPEGYSVSREKKERFSLILESASTNQTSMYLCASSFRGGEQPQHFGDGTRLSIL.

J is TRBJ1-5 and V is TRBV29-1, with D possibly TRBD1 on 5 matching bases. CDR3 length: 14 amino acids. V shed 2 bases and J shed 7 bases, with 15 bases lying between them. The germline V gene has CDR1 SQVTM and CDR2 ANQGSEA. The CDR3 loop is CSVEMGGSGQPQHF. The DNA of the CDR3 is TGCAGCGTTGAAATGGGGGGGTCTGGGCAGCCCCAGCATTTT.

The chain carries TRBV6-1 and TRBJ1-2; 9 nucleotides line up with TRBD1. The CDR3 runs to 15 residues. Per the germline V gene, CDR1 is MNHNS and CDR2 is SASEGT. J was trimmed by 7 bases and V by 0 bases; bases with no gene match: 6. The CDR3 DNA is TGTGCCAGCAGTGAAGCGCATGGACAGGGGATTGGCTACACCTTC. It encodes CASSEAHGQGIGYTF.

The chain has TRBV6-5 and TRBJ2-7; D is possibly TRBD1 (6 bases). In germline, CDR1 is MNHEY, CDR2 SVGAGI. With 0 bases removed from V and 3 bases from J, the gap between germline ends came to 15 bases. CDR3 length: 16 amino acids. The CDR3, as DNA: TGTGCCAGCAGTTACTCGGTTTCTCAGGGGAACTACGAGCAGTACTTC. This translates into CASSYSVSQGNYEQYF.

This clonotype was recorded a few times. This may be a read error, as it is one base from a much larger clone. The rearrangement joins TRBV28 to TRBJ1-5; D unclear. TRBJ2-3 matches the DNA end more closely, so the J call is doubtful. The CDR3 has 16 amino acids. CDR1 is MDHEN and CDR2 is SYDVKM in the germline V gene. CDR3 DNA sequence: TGTGCCAGCACCCCCCCGCTGGTCCGCTTTAATCAGCCCCAGTATTTT. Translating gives CASTPPLVRFNQPQYF.

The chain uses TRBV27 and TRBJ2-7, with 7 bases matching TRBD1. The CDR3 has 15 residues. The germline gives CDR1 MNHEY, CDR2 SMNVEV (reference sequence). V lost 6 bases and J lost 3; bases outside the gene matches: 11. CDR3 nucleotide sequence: TGTGCCAGCAGGGAAACAGGGGCGGCTAACTACGAGCAGTACTTC. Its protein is CASRETGAANYEQYF.

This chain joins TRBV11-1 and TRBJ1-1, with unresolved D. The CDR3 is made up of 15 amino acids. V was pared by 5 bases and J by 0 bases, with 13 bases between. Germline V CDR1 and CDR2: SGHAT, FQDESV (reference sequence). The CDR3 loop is CASSLRALLNTEAFF. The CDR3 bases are TGTGCCAGCAGCCTAAGGGCCCTGTTGAACACTGAAGCTTTCTTT.

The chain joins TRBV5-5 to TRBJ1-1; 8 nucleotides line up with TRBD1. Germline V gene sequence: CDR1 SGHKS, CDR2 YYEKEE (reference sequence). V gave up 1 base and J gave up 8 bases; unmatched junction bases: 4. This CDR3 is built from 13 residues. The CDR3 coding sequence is TGTGCCAGCAGCTTGCAGGGGGCTATAGAAGCTTTCTTT. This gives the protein CASSLQGAIEAFF.

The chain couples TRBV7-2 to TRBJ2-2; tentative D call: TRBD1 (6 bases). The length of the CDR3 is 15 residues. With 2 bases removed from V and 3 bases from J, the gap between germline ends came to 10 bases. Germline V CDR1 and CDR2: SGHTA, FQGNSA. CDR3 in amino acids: CASSLWGRDTGELFF. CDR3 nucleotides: TGTGCCAGCAGCTTATGGGGGCGCGACACCGGGGAGCTGTTTTTT.

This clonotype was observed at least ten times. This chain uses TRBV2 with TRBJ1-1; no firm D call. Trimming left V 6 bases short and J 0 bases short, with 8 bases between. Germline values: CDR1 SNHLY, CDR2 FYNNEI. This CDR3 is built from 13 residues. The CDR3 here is CASRSDLNTEAFF. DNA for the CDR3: TGTGCCAGCAGGTCAGATTTGAACACTGAAGCTTTCTTT.